These 10 T cell receptor beta chains originate from one sample sequenced in a study of blood T cell repertoires in COVID-19. The table came from immunoSEQ multiplex PCR; TCRdb's copy has only in-frame clones and leaves some out. The table has around 200,000 clones, about 86% seen once. Sequencing was done on a sample of peripheral blood. The source is a man aged 60-69 years who had recovered from COVID-19.

The CDR3 protein is CASSPAERGRDTQYF. The DNA of the CDR3 is TGCGCCAGCAGCCCGGCAGAACGGGGTCGGGATACGCAGTATTTT. V is TRBV4-1 and J is TRBJ2-3; TRBD2 is a possible D gene (5 bases). The CDR3 length is 15 residues. V was cut by 4 bases and J by 6 bases, with 17 bases left in between. The V gene's germline CDR1 is MGHRA and CDR2 YSYEKL.

This chain links TRBV3-1 (or the pseudogene TRBV3-2) with TRBJ2-5; the D gene is possibly TRBD2 (5 bases). Germline-derived CDR1 and CDR2 are LGHDT and YNNKEL (reference sequence). The length of the CDR3 is 14 residues. The V end lost 2 bases, the J end lost 0 bases, and 7 bases lay between the germline ends. The CDR3 region is CASSQYGNQETQYF. The CDR3 DNA follows: TGTGCCAGCAGCCAATACGGGAACCAAGAGACCCAGTACTTC.

This rearrangement joins TRBV19 to TRBJ2-2, with a tentative D call TRBD2 (6 bases). V was shortened by 6 bases and J by 0 bases, with 14 bases between the two germline ends. Germline V lookup: CDR1 LNHDA, CDR2 SQIVND (reference sequence). CDR3 length equals 16 residues. The CDR3 coding sequence is TGTGCCAGTAGCTCCCAGGGCGGGACGAACACCGGGGAGCTGTTTTTT. Translating it yields CASSSQGGTNTGELFF. Variable domain in full (rest from reference TRBV19 and TRBJ2-2): DGGITQSPKYLFRKEGQNVTLSCEQNLNHDAMYWYRQDPGQGLRLIYYSQIVNDFQKGDIAEGYSVSREKKESFPLTVTSAQKNPTAFYLCASSSQGGTNTGELFFGEGSRLTVL.

This chain uses TRBV19 with TRBJ1-3, with D perhaps TRBD1 (5 bases). Germline assignment: CDR1 LNHDA and CDR2 SQIVND (reference sequence). The CDR3 is 13 residues long. Trimming removed 9 bases at V and 2 bases at J, with 11 bases between. The CDR3 sequence is CASRRGTGNTIYF. CDR3 sequence (DNA): TGTGCCAGCCGAAGGGGAACTGGAAACACCATATATTTT.

In nucleotides, the CDR3 is TGTGCCAGCAGCTGGACTAGCGGGGACTTCTACGAGCAGTACTTC. Protein product: CASSWTSGDFYEQYF. This rearrangement joins TRBV11-2 to TRBJ2-7; TRBD2 matches 12 bases. The V segment lost 4 bases and the J segment 3 bases; nucleotides outside the gene matches: 4. The CDR3 has 15 amino acids. Germline V CDR1 and CDR2: SGHAT, FQNNGV.

V gene TRBV7-3 combines with J gene TRBJ2-2, with 12 bases identical to TRBD2. Looked up from germline, CDR1 is SGHTA and CDR2 is FQGTGA. Germline trimming cut 4 bases from V and 4 bases from J; bases unmatched to any gene: 1. The length of the CDR3 is 15 residues. Written as DNA, the CDR3 is TGTGCCAGCAGCTCTAGCGGGGGGGCCACCGGGGAGCTGTTTTTT. This gives the protein CASSSSGGATGELFF.

This clone was detected once. This sequence joins TRBV29-1 and TRBJ2-1; the match to TRBD1 covers 7 bases. The J segment lost 1 base and the V segment lost 6 bases, leaving 12 bases of the junction unmatched. The germline V gene encodes CDR1 SQVTM and CDR2 ANQGSEA. The CDR3 spans 16 residues. The DNA for the CDR3 is TGCAGCGTCAAGAGGGGGCCTACTTGGTCCTACAATGAGCAGTTCTTC. As protein: CSVKRGPTWSYNEQFF.

The V gene is TRBV5-6, the J gene TRBJ2-2; D is unresolved. Germline lookup yields CDR1 SGHDT and CDR2 YYEEEE. The V end lost 4 bases, the J end lost 4 bases, and 8 bases lay between the germline ends. The CDR3 contains 13 residues. The CDR3, as DNA: TGTGCCAGCAGCCCTCGAGGCACCGGGGAGCTGTTTTTT. Translated: CASSPRGTGELFF.

This chain links TRBV3-1 (or the pseudogene TRBV3-2) with TRBJ1-2; the match to TRBD1 covers 12 bases. Trimming at V came to 0 bases and at J to 6 bases, leaving 2 bases not matched to a gene. Germline-derived CDR1 and CDR2 are LGHDT and YNNKEL (reference sequence). This CDR3 has 15 residues. The CDR3 nucleotides read TGTGCCAGCAGCCAAGAGGGGGACAGGGGGCATGGCTACACCTTC. Translating it yields CASSQEGDRGHGYTF.

V is TRBV19 and J is TRBJ2-1; 9 nucleotides align to TRBD1. The germline V gene has CDR1 LNHDA and CDR2 SQIVND (reference sequence). This CDR3 is 15 amino acids long. The V gene end was trimmed by 3 bases and the J gene end by 3 bases; junction bases not matched to a gene: 3. The CDR3 protein is CASSMGGQGYNEQFF. The CDR3 DNA is TGTGCCAGTAGTATGGGGGGACAGGGCTACAATGAGCAGTTCTTC. Full variable domain (missing parts from reference TRBV19 and TRBJ2-1): DGGITQSPKYLFRKEGQNVTLSCEQNLNHDAMYWYRQDPGQGLRLIYYSQIVNDFQKGDIAEGYSVSREKKESFPLTVTSAQKNPTAFYLCASSMGGQGYNEQFFGPGTRLTVL.